These 30 T cell receptor beta chains came from one sample sequenced in a study of OX40 agonist ivuxolimab in advanced cancers. The table came from immunoSEQ multiplex PCR; TCRdb's copy has only in-frame clones and leaves some out. The sample has 50,000 to 65,000 clones; 75% to 90% are singletons. Sequencing was performed on CD4+ or CD8+ T cells sorted from blood, taken in a trial of the OX40 agonist ivuxolimab. These receptors were obtained from an adult with an advanced solid tumor such as melanoma, head and neck, liver or kidney cancer.

In its sample, this clone was seen once. The chain is built from TRBV29-1 and TRBJ1-2; D is possibly TRBD1 (5 bases). The V end lost 2 bases, the J end lost 4 bases, and 14 bases lay between the germline ends. This CDR3 region has 14 residues. Germline loops: CDR1 SQVTM, CDR2 ANQGSEA. CDR3 DNA sequence: TGCAGCGTTGAATCCCAGGGAGGTGGCTATGGCTACACCTTC. It is translated as CSVESQGGGYGYTF.

The rearrangement links TRBV28 to TRBJ2-7; D is ambiguous. Germline V gives CDR1 MDHEN, CDR2 SYDVKM. The V gene lost 6 bases and the J gene lost 4 bases, with 13 bases spanning the gap. The CDR3 spans 13 residues. This CDR3 reads CASRVSGWYEQYF. The CDR3 DNA follows: TGTGCCAGCAGGGTTTCGGGCTGGTACGAGCAGTACTTC.

This chain joins TRBV9 and TRBJ2-3; TRBD2 is a possible D gene (5 bases). This CDR3 has 14 residues. Germline V gene lookup returns CDR1 SGDLS and CDR2 YYNGEE. The ends were cut back, 5 bases at V and 2 bases at J, with 12 bases in the middle. CDR3 DNA sequence: TGTGCCAGCAGTGAATGGACTGCCACAGATACGCAGTATTTT. Protein product: CASSEWTATDTQYF.

Concerning this clone itself: A much larger clonotype is one base distant, so this may be a read error. CDR3 in DNA: TGTGCCAGCAGGGGTCGACAGTCTTATAGCTACACCTTC. This encodes CASRGRQSYSYTF. The genes are TRBV6-1 and TRBJ1-2, with D perhaps TRBD1 (5 bases). The germline CDR1 and CDR2 sequences are MNHNS and SASEGT. CDR3 length equals 13 residues. V was clipped by 6 bases and J by 9 bases, with 17 bases between them.

V gene TRBV6-1 combines with J gene TRBJ2-7, with a tentative D call TRBD1 (6 bases). Trimming cost V 1 base and J 6 bases, with 19 bases left between them. The CDR3 is 16 residues long. Per the germline V gene, CDR1 is MNHNS and CDR2 is SASEGT. CDR3 sequence reads: CASSEGQQGSRSEQYV. CDR3 DNA: TGTGCCAGCAGTGAAGGACAACAGGGAAGTAGGAGCGAGCAGTACGTC.

The J gene is TRBJ1-5, the V gene TRBV2; 7 bases are shared with TRBD1. CDR3 length equals 15 residues. V lost 9 bases, J lost 1 base, and 9 bases stayed unmatched. CDR1 and CDR2 from the germline V gene are SNHLY and FYNNEI. The CDR3 sequence is CASTGERGSNQPQHF. The CDR3 DNA reads as TGTGCCAGTACAGGGGAGAGGGGGAGCAATCAGCCCCAGCATTTT.

The V and J genes are TRBV4-2 and TRBJ1-5, with a possible D match to TRBD1 (5 bases). This CDR3 region has 17 residues. V dropped 1 base and J dropped 3 bases, with 16 bases sitting between them. Germline V gene lookup returns CDR1 LGHNA and CDR2 YNFKEQ. As DNA, the CDR3 is TGTGCCAGCAGCCAAGTGGCGGTGCGACAGACCAATCAGCCCCAGCATTTT. Translating gives CASSQVAVRQTNQPQHF.

The chain carries TRBV6-5 and TRBJ1-1; 8 nucleotides align to TRBD1. CDR3 length: 15 amino acids. V lost 6 bases, J lost 1 base, and 7 bases stayed unmatched. CDR1 is MNHEY, CDR2 SVGAGI, per germline. The CDR3 nucleotides read TGTGCCAGCAGCTCAGGGGGCTCCACGAACACTGAAGCTTTCTTT. It encodes CASSSGGSTNTEAFF.

Note on this clone: This sample includes further DNA sequences coding for the same CDR3. J is TRBJ2-5 and V is TRBV6-1; 8 positions agree with TRBD2. This CDR3 is built from 15 residues. V shed 6 bases and J 5 bases; nucleotides not matched to a gene: 11. CDR1 and CDR2 from the germline V gene are MNHNS and SASEGT. The CDR3 spells CASSLNRGGRETQYF. Written as DNA, the CDR3 is TGTGCCAGCAGCCTTAATCGGGGGGGCCGGGAGACCCAGTACTTC.

V gene TRBV5-5 combines with J gene TRBJ2-1, with TRBD1 as a possible D gene (6 bases). V was trimmed by 4 bases and J by 8 bases, leaving 22 bases between them. The CDR3 is 16 residues long. Looked up from germline, CDR1 is SGHKS and CDR2 is YYEKEE (reference sequence). DNA for the CDR3: TGTGCCAGCAGCCTGAGGGCGGACAGCTCCGGTGATGAGCAGTTCTTC. It codes for CASSLRADSSGDEQFF.

The CDR3 spells CASSLRDRGLGGAGELFF. The DNA for the CDR3 is TGTGCCAGCAGCCTCCGGGACAGGGGGCTCGGAGGGGCCGGGGAGCTGTTTTTT. The chain carries TRBV7-8 and TRBJ2-2; 12 bases are shared with TRBD1. V gave up 5 bases and J gave up 6 bases; unmatched junction bases: 13. Germline CDR1 is SGHVS and CDR2 is FQNEAQ. The CDR3 loop spans 18 amino acids.

The chain recombines TRBV11-2 with TRBJ1-1, with D tentatively TRBD1 (6 bases). CDR3 length: 14 amino acids. V was clipped by 3 bases and J by 14 bases, with 22 bases between them. Germline V gene data show CDR1 as SGHAT and CDR2 as FQNNGV. The CDR3 is CASSFRGDSRGKFF. CDR3 sequence (DNA): TGTGCCAGCAGCTTCCGGGGGGATAGCAGGGGCAAATTCTTT.

The J gene is TRBJ2-7, the V gene TRBV6-1; no clear D gene. The CDR3 is 11 amino acids. Per germline, CDR1 MNHNS and CDR2 SASEGT. Trimming took 2 bases from V and 5 from J, leaving 4 bases between them. The CDR3 region has the DNA TGTGCCAGCAGTGAACCTAACGAGCAGTACGTC. It is translated as CASSEPNEQYV.

The gene calls are TRBV6-6 and TRBJ1-4, with 10 bases lining up with TRBD1. V lost 6 bases and J lost 5; bases outside the gene matches: 3. The CDR3 consists of 14 residues. Germline V lookup: CDR1 MNHNY, CDR2 SVGAGI (reference sequence). CDR3 region: CASRGQGINEKLFF. The CDR3 coding sequence is TGTGCCAGCAGGGGACAGGGGATAAATGAAAAACTGTTTTTT.

This rearrangement joins TRBV6-1 to TRBJ1-5; D unclear. The germline gives CDR1 MNHNS, CDR2 SASEGT. Trimming cost V 0 bases and J 3 bases, with 6 bases left between them. This CDR3 has 14 residues. As DNA, the CDR3 is TGTGCCAGCAGTGAAGCGTTCAACAATCAGCCCCAGCATTTT. Protein: CASSEAFNNQPQHF.

This chain uses TRBV27 with TRBJ2-1; 7 bases align to TRBD1. J gave up 0 bases and V 7 bases, and 9 bases lay outside the gene matches. Germline V gene sequence: CDR1 MNHEY, CDR2 SMNVEV (reference sequence). The CDR3 extends over 16 amino acids. In DNA, the CDR3 is TGTGCCAGCACGAAGTCGAGGGGGCGCTCCTACAATGAGCAGTTCTTC. This encodes CASTKSRGRSYNEQFF.

The chain links TRBV2 to TRBJ2-2, with D hard to call. V was shortened by 4 bases and J by 6 bases, with 9 bases between the two germline ends. Germline CDR1 and CDR2: SNHLY and FYNNEI. The CDR3 runs 13 residues. The CDR3 here is CASSVREAGELFF. The CDR3 DNA reads TGTGCCAGCAGTGTGAGAGAGGCCGGGGAGCTGTTTTTT. Full variable domain (remainder filled in from reference TRBV2 and TRBJ2-2): EPEVTQTPSHQVTQMGQEVILRCVPISNHLYFYWYRQILGQKVEFLVSFYNNEISEKSEIFDDQFSVERPDGSNFTLKIRSTKLEDSAMYFCASSVREAGELFFGEGSRLTVL.

For the CDR3, the DNA is TGTGCCAGCGCCCCCCAGTGGGGGATGAACACTGAAGCTTTCTTT. It translates to CASAPQWGMNTEAFF. The chain employs TRBV5-6 and TRBJ1-1; tentative D call: TRBD1 (5 bases). Germline assignment: CDR1 SGHDT and CDR2 YYEEEE. The ends were cut back, 7 bases at V and 0 bases at J, with 16 bases in the middle. The CDR3 has 15 amino acids.

The gene calls are TRBV19 and TRBJ2-3; TRBD1 agrees at 8 bases. CDR1 and CDR2 from the germline V gene are LNHDA and SQIVND (reference sequence). The trim removed 9 bases at V and 12 bases at J, leaving 20 bases unmatched. The CDR3 is 15 amino acids. The CDR3 loop is CASVDGPGGLTTQYF. The DNA of the CDR3 is TGTGCCAGCGTAGATGGACCAGGGGGCTTGACTACCCAGTATTTT.

J is TRBJ1-3 and V is TRBV4-1, with a tentative D call TRBD1 (5 bases). The CDR3 contains 18 residues. Germline loops: CDR1 MGHRA, CDR2 YSYEKL. V was clipped by 2 bases and J by 3 bases, with 20 bases between them. CDR3 sequence reads: CASSQSSQDPSRGNTIYF. The CDR3, as DNA: TGCGCCAGCAGCCAATCTTCACAGGACCCTTCTCGTGGAAACACCATATATTTT.

The J gene is TRBJ1-2, the V gene TRBV6-5; tentatively, D is TRBD1 (5 bases). Germline CDR1 and CDR2: MNHEY and SVGAGI. Trimming took off 0 bases at V and 1 base at J, with 9 bases between the two ends. There are 15 residues in the CDR3. The CDR3 here is CASSYSSGGNYGYTF. The CDR3 DNA reads TGTGCCAGCAGTTACTCGAGTGGGGGTAACTATGGCTACACCTTC.

This clone has only one observation. The V gene is TRBV5-1, the J gene TRBJ1-4, with D unresolved. There are 15 residues in the CDR3. In germline, CDR1 is SGHRS, CDR2 YFSETQ. Trimming left V 0 bases short and J 3 bases short, with 9 bases between. The DNA for the CDR3 is TGCGCCAGCAGCTTGGAAACGGGGTCTAATGAAAAACTGTTTTTT. Translating it yields CASSLETGSNEKLFF.

Here the CDR3 DNA reads TGTGCCAGCAGTCCCTTAAGGGACACACAGGGGGAGCAGTACTTC. Protein: CASSPLRDTQGEQYF. This chain joins TRBV28 and TRBJ2-7; 7 bases map to TRBD1. The germline CDR1 and CDR2 sequences are MDHEN and SYDVKM. Germline trimming cut 5 bases from V and 7 bases from J; bases unmatched to any gene: 14. This CDR3 comprises 15 residues.

The chain couples TRBV28 to TRBJ2-3; D unclear. The CDR3 extends over 13 amino acids. Germline lookup yields CDR1 MDHEN and CDR2 SYDVKM. The germline V and J ends were trimmed by 5 bases and 2 bases, with 8 bases remaining between them. The CDR3 sequence: CASSTLPTDTQYF. The CDR3 nucleotides are TGTGCCAGCAGTACCCTCCCCACAGATACGCAGTATTTT.

The V gene is TRBV7-9, the J gene TRBJ1-2; 9 nucleotides match TRBD1. The length of the CDR3 is 16 residues. The germline V gene encodes CDR1 SEHNR and CDR2 FQNEAQ (reference sequence). Trimming removed 5 bases from V and 4 bases from J; junction bases left unmatched: 11. CDR3 sequence reads: CASSPSPGTGFYGYTF. CDR3 in DNA: TGTGCCAGCAGCCCCAGTCCCGGGACAGGGTTCTATGGCTACACCTTC.

The V gene is TRBV2, the J gene TRBJ1-5, with 8 bases aligning to TRBD1. CDR3 length: 15 residues. Germline V gives CDR1 SNHLY, CDR2 FYNNEI. Unmatched junction bases numbered 6, after V lost 6 bases and J lost 2 bases. The CDR3 DNA reads as TGTGCCAGCAGGGCCAGGGGGCTAGGCAATCAGCCCCAGCATTTT. Amino acids: CASRARGLGNQPQHF.

The genes are TRBV19 and TRBJ1-2; D is ambiguous. The CDR3 is made up of 13 amino acids. The germline V gene encodes CDR1 LNHDA and CDR2 SQIVND (reference sequence). Trimming cost V 5 bases and J 4 bases, with 11 bases left between them. The CDR3 nucleotides read TGTGCCAGTAGTGCCAACTTCGGCTATGGCTACACCTTC. This encodes CASSANFGYGYTF.

The V call is TRBV5-1, the J call TRBJ1-2; D possibly corresponds to TRBD1 (5 bases). Germline CDR1 reads SGHRS; CDR2 reads YFSETQ. The CDR3 length is 15 residues. Trimming shortened V by 0 bases and J by 6 bases, and 15 bases separated the two germline ends. The CDR3 DNA sequence: TGCGCCAGCAGCTTGGCAGGGACCAACGTCGATGGCTACACCTTC. As protein: CASSLAGTNVDGYTF.

The gene calls are TRBV6-1 and TRBJ1-6; 8 nucleotides align to TRBD1. Germline loops: CDR1 MNHNS, CDR2 SASEGT. CDR3 length equals 14 residues. CDR3: CATGGRSYNSPLHF. The CDR3 coding sequence is TGTGCAACAGGGGGAAGGTCCTATAATTCACCCCTCCACTTT.

The rearrangement joins TRBV5-6 to TRBJ1-2; the D gene is possibly TRBD1 (6 bases). Germline V gene lookup returns CDR1 SGHDT and CDR2 YYEEEE. With 7 bases removed from V and 2 bases from J, the gap between germline ends came to 15 bases. The CDR3 covers 14 residues. DNA for the CDR3: TGTGCCAGCTCCTTGCAGGGGAAGAACTATGGCTACACCTTC. Translating gives CASSLQGKNYGYTF.